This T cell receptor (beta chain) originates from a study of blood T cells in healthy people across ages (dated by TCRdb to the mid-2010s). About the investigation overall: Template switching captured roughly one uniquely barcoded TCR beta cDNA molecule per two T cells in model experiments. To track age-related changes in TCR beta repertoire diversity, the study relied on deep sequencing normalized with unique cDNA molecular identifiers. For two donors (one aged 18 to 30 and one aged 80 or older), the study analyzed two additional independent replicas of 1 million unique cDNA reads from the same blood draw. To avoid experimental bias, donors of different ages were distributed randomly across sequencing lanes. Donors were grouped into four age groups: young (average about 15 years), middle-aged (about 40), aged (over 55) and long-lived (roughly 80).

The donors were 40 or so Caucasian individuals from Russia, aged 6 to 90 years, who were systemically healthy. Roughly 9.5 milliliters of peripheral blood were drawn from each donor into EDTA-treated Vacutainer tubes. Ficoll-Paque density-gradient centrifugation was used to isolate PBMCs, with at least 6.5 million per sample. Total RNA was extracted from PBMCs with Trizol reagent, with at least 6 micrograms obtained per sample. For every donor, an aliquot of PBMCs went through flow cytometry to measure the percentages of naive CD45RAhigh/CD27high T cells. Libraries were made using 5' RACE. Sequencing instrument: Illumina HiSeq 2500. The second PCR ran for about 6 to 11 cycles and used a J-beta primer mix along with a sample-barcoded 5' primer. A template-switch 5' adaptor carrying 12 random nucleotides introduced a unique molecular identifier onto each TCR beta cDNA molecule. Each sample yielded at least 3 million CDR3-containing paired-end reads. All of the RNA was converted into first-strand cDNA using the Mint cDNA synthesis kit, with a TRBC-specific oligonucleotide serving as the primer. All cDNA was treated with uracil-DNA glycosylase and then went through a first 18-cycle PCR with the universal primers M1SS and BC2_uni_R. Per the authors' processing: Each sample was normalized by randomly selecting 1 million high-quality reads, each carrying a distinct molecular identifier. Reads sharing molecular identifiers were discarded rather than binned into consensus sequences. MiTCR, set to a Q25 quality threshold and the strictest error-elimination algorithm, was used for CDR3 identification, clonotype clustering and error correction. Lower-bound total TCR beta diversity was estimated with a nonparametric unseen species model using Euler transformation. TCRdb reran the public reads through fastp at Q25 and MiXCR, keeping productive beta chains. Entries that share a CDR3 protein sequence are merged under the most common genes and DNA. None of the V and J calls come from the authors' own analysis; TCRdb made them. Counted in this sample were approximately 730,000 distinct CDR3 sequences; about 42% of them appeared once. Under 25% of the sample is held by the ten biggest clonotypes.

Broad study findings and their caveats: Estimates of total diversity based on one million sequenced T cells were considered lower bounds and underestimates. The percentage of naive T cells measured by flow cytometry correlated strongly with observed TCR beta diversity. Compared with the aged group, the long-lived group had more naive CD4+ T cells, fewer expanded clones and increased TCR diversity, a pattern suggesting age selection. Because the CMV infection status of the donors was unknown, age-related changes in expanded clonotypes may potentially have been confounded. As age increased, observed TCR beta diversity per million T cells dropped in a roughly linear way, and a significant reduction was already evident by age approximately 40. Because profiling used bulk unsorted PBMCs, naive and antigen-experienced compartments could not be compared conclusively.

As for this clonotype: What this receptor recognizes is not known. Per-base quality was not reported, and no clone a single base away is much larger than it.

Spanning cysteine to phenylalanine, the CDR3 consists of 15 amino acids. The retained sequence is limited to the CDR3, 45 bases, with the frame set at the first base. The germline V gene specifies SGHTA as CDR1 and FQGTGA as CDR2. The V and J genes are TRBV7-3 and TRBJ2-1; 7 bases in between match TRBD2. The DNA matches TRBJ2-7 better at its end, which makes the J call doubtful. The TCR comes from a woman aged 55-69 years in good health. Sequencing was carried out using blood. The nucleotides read TGTGCCAGCAGCTTCCTAGCGGCCTCCTACAATGAGCAGTACTTC. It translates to CASSFLAASYNEQYF.